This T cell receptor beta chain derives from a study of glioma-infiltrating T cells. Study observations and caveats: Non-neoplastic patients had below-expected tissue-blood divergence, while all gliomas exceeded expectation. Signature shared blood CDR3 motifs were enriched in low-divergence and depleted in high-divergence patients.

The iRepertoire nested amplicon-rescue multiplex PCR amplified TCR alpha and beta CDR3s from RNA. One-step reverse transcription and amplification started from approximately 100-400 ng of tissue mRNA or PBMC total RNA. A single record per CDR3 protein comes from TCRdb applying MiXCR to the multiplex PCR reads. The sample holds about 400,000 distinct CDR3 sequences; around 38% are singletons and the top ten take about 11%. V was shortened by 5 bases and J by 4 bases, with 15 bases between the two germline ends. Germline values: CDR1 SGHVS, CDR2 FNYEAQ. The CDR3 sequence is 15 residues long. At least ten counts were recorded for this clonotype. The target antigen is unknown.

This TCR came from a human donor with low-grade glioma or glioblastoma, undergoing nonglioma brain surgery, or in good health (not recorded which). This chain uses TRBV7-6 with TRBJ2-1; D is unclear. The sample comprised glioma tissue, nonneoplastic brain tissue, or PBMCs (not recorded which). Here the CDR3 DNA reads TGTGCCAGCAGCCCCTACCCGAGAGCGTACAATGAGCAGTTCTTC. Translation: CASSPYPRAYNEQFF.